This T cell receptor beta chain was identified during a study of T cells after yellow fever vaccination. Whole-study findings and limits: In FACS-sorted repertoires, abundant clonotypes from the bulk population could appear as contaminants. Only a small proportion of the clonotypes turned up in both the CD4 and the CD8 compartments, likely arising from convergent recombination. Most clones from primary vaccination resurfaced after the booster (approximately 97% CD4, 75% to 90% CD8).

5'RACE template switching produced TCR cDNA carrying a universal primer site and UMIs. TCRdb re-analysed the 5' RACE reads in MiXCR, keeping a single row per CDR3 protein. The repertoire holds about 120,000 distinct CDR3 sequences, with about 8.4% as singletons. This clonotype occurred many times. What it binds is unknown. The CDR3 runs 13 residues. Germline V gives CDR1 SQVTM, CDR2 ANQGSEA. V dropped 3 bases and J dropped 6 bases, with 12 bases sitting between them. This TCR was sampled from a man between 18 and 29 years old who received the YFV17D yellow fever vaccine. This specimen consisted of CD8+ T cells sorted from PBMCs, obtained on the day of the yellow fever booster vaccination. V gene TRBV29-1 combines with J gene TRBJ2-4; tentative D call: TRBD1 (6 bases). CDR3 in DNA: TGCAGCGTTGAGTTGGACAGAATAAACATTCAGTACTTC. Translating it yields CSVELDRINIQYF. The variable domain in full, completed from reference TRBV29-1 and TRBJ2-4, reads SAVISQKPSRDICQRGTSLTIQCQVDSQVTMMFWYRQQPGQSLTLIATANQGSEATYESGFVIDKFPISRPNLTFSTLTVSNMSPEDSSIYLCSVELDRINIQYFGAGTRLSVL.